The following is a T cell receptor (beta chain) sequence with its context. Germline values: CDR1 DFQATT, CDR2 SNEGSKA (reference sequence). CDR3 length: 14 residues. The authors ran a second PCR of roughly 6 to 12 cycles using a sample-barcoded 5' primer and a J-beta primer mix. TCRdb reanalysed the 5' RACE reads using MiXCR and keeps one entry per CDR3 protein. This table has roughly 800,000 distinct CDR3 sequences, around a quarter appearing once. This record comes from a study of blood T cells in healthy people across ages. This sample also belongs to another study, concerning T cells of mothers and their children. That investigation notes: In this cohort, donors were a few healthy Caucasian mothers plus their six children.

Source material: blood. The V gene is TRBV20-1, the J gene TRBJ2-1; 10 nucleotides agree with TRBD2. TRBJ2-5 matches the DNA end more closely, so the J call is doubtful. The clonotype comes from a boy under 18 in good health. The CDR3 is CSAPPRASGGTQYF. The CDR3 DNA reads TGCAGTGCTCCTCCGCGGGCTAGCGGGGGGACCCAGTACTTC.